The sample holds many counts of the clone carrying this T cell receptor beta chain. Its specificity is not known. The sample belongs to a study of response to subunit inactivated influenza vaccine. Study-level findings and limits: Researchers suggested that each seasonal influenza vaccination recruits few new T cells.

MiXCR was run by TCRdb on the RT-PCR reads, yielding one entry per CDR3 protein. This sample has about 160,000 distinct CDR3 sequences, with around 11% found just once. V lost 2 bases and J lost 2; bases outside the gene matches: 6. This CDR3 is 15 amino acids long. Germline CDR1 DFQATT, CDR2 SNEGSKA (reference sequence). The sequence came from a man aged 50-75 years who received an inactivated influenza vaccine. Sequenced here: CD8+ T cells sorted from PBMCs, sampled about 23 months after vaccination. The gene calls are TRBV20-1 and TRBJ2-1, with 7 positions matching TRBD2. CDR3: CSARRRESTYNEQFF. CDR3 DNA: TGCAGTGCTAGACGGCGGGAGAGTACCTACAATGAGCAGTTCTTC.